Below, 23 T cell receptor beta chains from the same sample are listed, as sequenced in a study of a mutant IDH1 vaccine in newly diagnosed glioma. The assay was immunoSEQ multiplex PCR, and TCRdb's table has in-frame clones only and misses some. Of about 58,000 clones listed, about 80% were seen once; the top ten hold around 7%. Time point of the sample: week 5, during vaccination. Vaccination comprised doses that each held 300 ug of mutant IDH1 20-mer peptide, plus topical imiquimod. These receptors have no identified antigens. Sequencing was performed on PBMCs, taken from a glioma patient whose treatment included an IDH1 peptide vaccine. The source is a woman in her 50s with glioma.

The chain links TRBV7-9 to TRBJ1-1; D remains unclear. The V gene's germline CDR1 is SEHNR and CDR2 FQNEAQ (reference sequence). This CDR3 region has 14 residues. With 2 bases removed from V and 1 base from J, the gap between germline ends came to 8 bases. CDR3 residues: CASSLTEKNTEAFF. The CDR3 nucleotides are TGTGCCAGCAGCTTAACAGAAAAGAACACTGAAGCTTTCTTT.

This chain joins TRBV18 and TRBJ2-1, with TRBD1 matching 11 bases. Germline CDR1 reads KGHSH; CDR2 reads LQKENI. This CDR3 spans 17 amino acids. The V gene end was trimmed by 0 bases and the J gene end by 0 bases; junction bases not matched to a gene: 1. DNA of the CDR3: TGTGCCAGCTCACCACCGGGACAGGGGGGCTCCTACAATGAGCAGTTCTTC. As protein: CASSPPGQGGSYNEQFF.

This clone has a single count. This rearrangement joins TRBV9 to TRBJ2-5; D remains unclear. From germline, CDR1 is SGDLS and CDR2 YYNGEE. V lost 4 bases, J lost 5 bases, and 9 bases lay in between. The CDR3 sequence is 12 residues long. The CDR3 here is CASSKRMETQYF. CDR3 nucleotide sequence: TGTGCCAGCAGCAAAAGGATGGAGACCCAGTACTTC.

This chain connects TRBV7-3 to TRBJ2-3; 12 bases match TRBD2. The CDR3 spans 16 residues. With V trimmed by 5 bases and J by 0 bases, 3 bases remained unmatched. In germline, CDR1 is SGHTA, CDR2 FQGTGA. The CDR3 DNA sequence: TGTGCCAGCAGCCTACTAGCGGGGGGTAGCACAGATACGCAGTATTTT. It translates to CASSLLAGGSTDTQYF.

The V call is TRBV7-9, the J call TRBJ2-7; D is uncertain. Germline CDR1 reads SEHNR; CDR2 reads FQNEAQ (reference sequence). Deletions cut 4 bases from V and 0 bases from J, with 19 bases between. This CDR3 comprises 17 residues. The CDR3 region is CASSSGSGRSSSYEQYF. DNA for the CDR3: TGTGCCAGCAGCTCCGGGTCCGGGCGCAGCAGCTCCTACGAGCAGTACTTC. Full variable domain (missing parts from reference TRBV7-9 and TRBJ2-7): DTGVSQNPRHKITKRGQNVTFRCDPISEHNRLYWYRQTLGQGPEFLTYFQNEAQLEKSRLLSDRFSAERPKGSFSTLEIQRTEQGDSAMYLCASSSGSGRSSSYEQYFGPGTRLTVT.

The chain recombines TRBV5-1 with TRBJ2-7; possibly TRBD1 or TRBD2 for D (6 bases each). The CDR3 covers 15 residues. The V and J ends lost 0 bases and 1 base respectively, with 11 bases between them. Germline V CDR1 and CDR2: SGHRS, YFSETQ. The CDR3 reads CASSLEGGRSYEQYF. CDR3 nucleotide sequence: TGCGCCAGCAGCTTGGAGGGGGGCAGGTCCTACGAGCAGTACTTC.

The chain employs TRBV2 and TRBJ2-3, with D unresolved. V lost 7 bases and J lost 4, with 18 bases in between. Germline V gene lookup returns CDR1 SNHLY and CDR2 FYNNEI. This CDR3 spans 15 amino acids. The CDR3 coding sequence is TGTGCCAGCACCGAAAGTGGGGTGAGAGCAGATACGCAGTATTTT. Translated, it gives CASTESGVRADTQYF.

CDR3 residues: CATSGRGGNQPQHF. Here the CDR3 DNA reads TGTGCCACCAGCGGCCGGGGGGGTAATCAGCCCCAGCATTTT. The chain is built from TRBV15 and TRBJ1-5; possibly TRBD1 for D (5 bases). This CDR3 is built from 14 residues. Germline lookup yields CDR1 LNHNV and CDR2 YYDKDF (reference sequence). The V gene lost 5 bases and the J gene lost 4 bases, with 12 bases spanning the gap.

The rearrangement uses TRBV28 and TRBJ2-6; D perhaps matches TRBD1 (6 bases). CDR3 length: 14 residues. Trimming left V 4 bases short and J 2 bases short, with 6 bases between. Germline V gives CDR1 MDHEN, CDR2 SYDVKM. For the CDR3, the DNA is TGTGCCAGCAGTTCAGGGGCTGGGGCCAACGTCCTGACTTTC. This translates into CASSSGAGANVLTF.

The V call is TRBV6-5, the J call TRBJ1-6; no clear D. Germline V gene data show CDR1 as MNHEY and CDR2 as SVGAGI. Trimming took off 2 bases at V and 5 bases at J, with 10 bases between the two ends. The CDR3 is made up of 15 amino acids. CDR3 region: CASSYAGSDNSPLHF. CDR3 bases: TGTGCCAGCAGTTACGCGGGGTCAGATAATTCACCCCTCCACTTT.

The chain is built from TRBV15 and TRBJ2-5; no firm D call. This CDR3 region has 15 residues. From germline, CDR1 is LNHNV and CDR2 YYDKDF (reference sequence). The V end was cut by 1 base, the J end by 4 bases, with 13 bases between. The CDR3 is CATSRVVRQVETQYF. In DNA, the CDR3 is TGTGCCACCAGCAGAGTAGTTAGGCAGGTAGAGACCCAGTACTTC.

V is TRBV12-5 and J is TRBJ1-2; D gene ambiguous. CDR3 size: 14 residues. From germline, CDR1 is LGHNT and CDR2 FRNRAP. V was clipped by 6 bases and J by 2 bases, with 13 bases between them. CDR3 DNA sequence: TGTGCTAGTGGCCGGGCCCCGGAGAACTATGGCTACACCTTC. It codes for CASGRAPENYGYTF.

The chain uses TRBV4-2 and TRBJ2-7; the match to TRBD2 covers 13 bases. Germline values: CDR1 LGHNA, CDR2 YNFKEQ. CDR3 length: 16 residues. The V gene end was trimmed by 4 bases and the J gene end by 3 bases; junction bases not matched to a gene: 6. CDR3 nucleotide sequence: TGTGCCAGCAGCCCTTGGACTAGCGGGGGAGTCTACGAGCAGTACTTC. Translated, it gives CASSPWTSGGVYEQYF.

The V call is TRBV29-1, the J call TRBJ1-1; TRBD1 matches 9 bases. Germline assignment: CDR1 SQVTM and CDR2 ANQGSEA. V lost 7 bases, J lost 2 bases, and 2 bases stayed unmatched. This CDR3 is built from 12 residues. Here the CDR3 reads CSAGQGNTEAFF. CDR3 nucleotides: TGCAGCGCGGGACAGGGCAACACTGAAGCTTTCTTT.

This chain connects TRBV19 to TRBJ1-2; a possible D gene is TRBD1 (5 bases). Germline assignment: CDR1 LNHDA and CDR2 SQIVND (reference sequence). V was clipped by 3 bases and J by 8 bases, with 16 bases between them. The CDR3 sequence is 14 residues long. CDR3 coding DNA: TGTGCCAGTAGTATGGAGGGGACGGGCGAGGGCTACACCTTC. It yields the protein CASSMEGTGEGYTF. Looking up the rest from reference TRBV19 and TRBJ1-2 gives the full variable domain: DGGITQSPKYLFRKEGQNVTLSCEQNLNHDAMYWYRQDPGQGLRLIYYSQIVNDFQKGDIAEGYSVSREKKESFPLTVTSAQKNPTAFYLCASSMEGTGEGYTFGSGTRLTVV.

The genes are TRBV19 and TRBJ1-2; possible D gene TRBD1, 5 bases. Germline assignment: CDR1 LNHDA and CDR2 SQIVND (reference sequence). The V end lost 8 bases, the J end lost 7 bases, and 32 bases lay between the germline ends. The CDR3 has 18 amino acids. The CDR3 DNA reads TGTGCCAGTGGTACTATTTCCTCGGGGGGACTCACAGGTCGTGGCTACACCTTC. It encodes CASGTISSGGLTGRGYTF.

V usage is TRBV5-1 and J usage is TRBJ2-6; 8 nucleotides align to TRBD1. V trimming: 6 bases; J trimming: 2 bases; junction bases outside the gene matches: 7. In germline, CDR1 is SGHRS, CDR2 YFSETQ. This CDR3 spans 16 amino acids. The CDR3 loop is CASTVQGGTGANVLTF. In nucleotides, the CDR3 is TGCGCCAGCACGGTACAGGGGGGAACTGGGGCCAACGTCCTGACTTTC. Filled out from reference TRBV5-1 and TRBJ2-6, the complete variable domain reads KAGVTQTPRYLIKTRGQQVTLSCSPISGHRSVSWYQQTPGQGLQFLFEYFSETQRNKGNFPGRFSGRQFSNSRSEMNVSTLELGDSALYLCASTVQGGTGANVLTFGAGSRLTVL.

The chain uses TRBV5-1 and TRBJ1-1; 10 nucleotides line up with TRBD1. With 4 bases clipped from V and 0 bases from J, the junction kept 9 bases outside the gene matches. CDR3 length equals 17 residues. Germline-derived CDR1 and CDR2 are SGHRS and YFSETQ. CDR3 DNA sequence: TGCGCCAGCAGCCTGACAGGGGGCATCACGATGAACACTGAAGCTTTCTTT. It specifies CASSLTGGITMNTEAFF.

The rearrangement joins TRBV28 to TRBJ1-6; D not resolved. Germline assignment: CDR1 MDHEN and CDR2 SYDVKM. V was pared by 10 bases and J by 14 bases, with 24 bases between. CDR3 length: 14 residues. The CDR3 reads CATNNVNAPGALHF. In nucleotides, the CDR3 is TGTGCCACTAATAACGTAAACGCGCCGGGCGCCCTCCACTTT.

The chain recombines TRBV9 with TRBJ1-1; maybe TRBD1 (6 bases). With 0 bases removed from V and 7 bases from J, the gap between germline ends came to 16 bases. This CDR3 spans 15 amino acids. Per the germline V gene, CDR1 is SGDLS and CDR2 is YYNGEE. In nucleotides, the CDR3 is TGTGCCAGCAGCGTAGGGGGGGGCGCGAAAAATGAAGCTTTCTTT. This codes for CASSVGGGAKNEAFF.

The rearrangement uses TRBV27 and TRBJ2-3, with TRBD2 matching over 10 bases. V lost 4 bases to trimming and J lost 7 bases; unmatched junction nucleotides: 2. From germline, CDR1 is MNHEY and CDR2 SMNVEV (reference sequence). The CDR3 runs 13 residues. The chain's CDR3 is CASSSSGGNTQYF. The CDR3 DNA is TGTGCCAGCAGTTCTAGCGGGGGAAATACGCAGTATTTT.

The V call is TRBV27, the J call TRBJ1-2, with D tentatively TRBD1 (5 bases). Germline-derived CDR1 and CDR2 are MNHEY and SMNVEV (reference sequence). V lost 2 bases and J 6 bases, leaving 25 bases between the germline ends. This CDR3 spans 18 amino acids. The CDR3 bases are TGTGCCAGCAGTTTAGCCGGGGACTCAAGCTTAGGTCGACATGGCTACACCTTC. Protein: CASSLAGDSSLGRHGYTF.

The DNA for the CDR3 is TGCGCCAGCAGGTACACCGGGGAGCTGTTTTTT. Translating gives CASRYTGELFF. This rearrangement joins TRBV5-1 to TRBJ2-2; D gene ambiguous. Trimming removed 5 bases at V and 3 bases at J, with 2 bases between. The CDR3 totals 11 residues. CDR1 SGHRS and CDR2 YFSETQ come from the germline V gene.